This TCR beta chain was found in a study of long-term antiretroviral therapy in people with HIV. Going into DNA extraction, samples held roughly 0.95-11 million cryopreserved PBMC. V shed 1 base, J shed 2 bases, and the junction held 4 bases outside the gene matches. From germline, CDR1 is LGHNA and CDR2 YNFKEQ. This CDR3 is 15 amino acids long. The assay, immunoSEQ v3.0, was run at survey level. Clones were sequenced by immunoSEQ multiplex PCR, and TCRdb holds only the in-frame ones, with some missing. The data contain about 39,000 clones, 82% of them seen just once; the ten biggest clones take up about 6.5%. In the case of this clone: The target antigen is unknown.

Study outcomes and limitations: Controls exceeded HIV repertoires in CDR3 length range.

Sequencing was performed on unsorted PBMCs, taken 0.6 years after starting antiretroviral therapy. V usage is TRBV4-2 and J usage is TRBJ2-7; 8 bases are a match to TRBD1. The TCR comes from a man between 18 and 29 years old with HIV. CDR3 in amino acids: CASSQGDRGPYEQYF. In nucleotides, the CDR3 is TGTGCCAGCAGCCAAGGAGACAGGGGTCCCTACGAGCAGTACTTC.